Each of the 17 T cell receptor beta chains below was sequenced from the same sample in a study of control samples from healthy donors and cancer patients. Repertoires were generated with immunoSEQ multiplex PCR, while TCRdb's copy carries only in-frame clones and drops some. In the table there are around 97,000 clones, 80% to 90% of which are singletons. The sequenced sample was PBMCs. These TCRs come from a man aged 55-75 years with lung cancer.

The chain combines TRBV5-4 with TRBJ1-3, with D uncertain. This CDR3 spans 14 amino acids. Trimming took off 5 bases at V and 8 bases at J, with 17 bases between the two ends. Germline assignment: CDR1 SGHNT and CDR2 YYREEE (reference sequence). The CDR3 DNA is TGTGCCAGCAGGCGGGGAGGAATCCAAGACACCATATATTTT. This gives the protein CASRRGGIQDTIYF.

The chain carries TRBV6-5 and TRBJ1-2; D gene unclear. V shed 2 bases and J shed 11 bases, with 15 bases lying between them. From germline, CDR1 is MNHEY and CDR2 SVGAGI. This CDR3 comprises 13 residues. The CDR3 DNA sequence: TGTGCCAGCAGTTACGGGTCCCTGTTGCGTTACACCTTC. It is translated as CASSYGSLLRYTF.

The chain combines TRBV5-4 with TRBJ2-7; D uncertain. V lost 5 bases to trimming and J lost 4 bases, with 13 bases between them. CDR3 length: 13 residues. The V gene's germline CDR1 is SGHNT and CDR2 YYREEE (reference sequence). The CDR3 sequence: CASSREDKYEQYF. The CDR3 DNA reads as TGTGCCAGCAGTCGAGAGGATAAGTACGAGCAGTACTTC.

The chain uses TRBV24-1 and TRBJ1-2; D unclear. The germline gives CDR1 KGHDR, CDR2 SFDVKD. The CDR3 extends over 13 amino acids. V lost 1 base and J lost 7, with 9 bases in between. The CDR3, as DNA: TGTGCCACCAGTGATTTTTCTAACCCTGGCTACACCTTC. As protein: CATSDFSNPGYTF.

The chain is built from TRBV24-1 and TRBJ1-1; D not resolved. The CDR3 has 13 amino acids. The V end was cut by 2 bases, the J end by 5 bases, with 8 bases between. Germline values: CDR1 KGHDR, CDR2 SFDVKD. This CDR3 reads CATSDSAQTEAFF. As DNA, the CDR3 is TGTGCCACCAGTGATTCGGCTCAAACTGAAGCTTTCTTT.

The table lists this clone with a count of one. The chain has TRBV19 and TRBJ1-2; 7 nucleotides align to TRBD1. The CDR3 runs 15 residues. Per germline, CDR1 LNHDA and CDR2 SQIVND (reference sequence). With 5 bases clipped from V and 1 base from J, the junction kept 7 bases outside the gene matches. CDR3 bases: TGTGCCAGTAGTCTTGCGACAGGGCTTAACTATGGCTACACCTTC. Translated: CASSLATGLNYGYTF.

The CDR3 coding sequence is TGTGCCAGCAGCTTATACGTGGAGTCACCCCTCCACTTT. The encoded protein is CASSLYVESPLHF. The chain couples TRBV7-3 to TRBJ1-6; the D is unclear. CDR3 length: 13 amino acids. Trimming pared 2 bases from V and 10 bases from J, leaving 9 bases between. Germline CDR1 is SGHTA and CDR2 is FQGTGA.

The chain's CDR3 is CASKSPEGRGMNTEAFF. CDR3 nucleotides: TGTGCCAGCAAATCCCCCGAGGGCAGGGGGATGAACACTGAAGCTTTCTTT. The genes are TRBV2 and TRBJ1-1; 7 bases fit TRBD1. Germline lookup yields CDR1 SNHLY and CDR2 FYNNEI. The CDR3 consists of 17 residues. Unmatched junction bases numbered 14, after V lost 7 bases and J lost 0 bases.

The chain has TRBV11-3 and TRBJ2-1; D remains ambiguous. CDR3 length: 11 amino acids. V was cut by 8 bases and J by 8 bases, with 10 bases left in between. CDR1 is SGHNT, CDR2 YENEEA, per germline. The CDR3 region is CASVQVDEQFF. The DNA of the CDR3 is TGTGCCAGCGTTCAGGTCGATGAGCAGTTCTTC.

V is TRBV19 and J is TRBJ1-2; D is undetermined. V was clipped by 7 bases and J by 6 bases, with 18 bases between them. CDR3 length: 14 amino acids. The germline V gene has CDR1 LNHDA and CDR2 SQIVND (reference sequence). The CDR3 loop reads CASIPDGNSDGYTF. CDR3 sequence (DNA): TGTGCCAGTATTCCTGACGGAAATTCGGATGGCTACACCTTC.

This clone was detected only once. The CDR3 reads CATSEGGQGVSQPQHF. CDR3 DNA sequence: TGTGCCACCAGTGAGGGCGGACAGGGGGTTAGTCAGCCCCAGCATTTT. The V and J genes are TRBV24-1 and TRBJ1-5; TRBD1 matches 10 bases. Trimming cost V 4 bases and J 6 bases; bases outside gene matches: 8. The germline gives CDR1 KGHDR, CDR2 SFDVKD. The CDR3 consists of 16 residues.

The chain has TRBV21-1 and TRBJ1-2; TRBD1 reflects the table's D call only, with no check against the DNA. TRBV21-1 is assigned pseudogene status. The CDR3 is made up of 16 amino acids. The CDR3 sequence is CASSIPSGQGAWGYTF. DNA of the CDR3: TGTGCCAGCAGCATCCCCTCGGGACAGGGGGCGTGGGGCTACACCTTC.

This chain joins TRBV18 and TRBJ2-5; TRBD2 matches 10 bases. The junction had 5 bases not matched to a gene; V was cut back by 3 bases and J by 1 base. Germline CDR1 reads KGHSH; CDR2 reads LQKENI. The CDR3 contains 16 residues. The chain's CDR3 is CASSPPGLASQETQYF. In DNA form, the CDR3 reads TGTGCCAGCTCACCGCCGGGACTAGCGAGCCAAGAGACCCAGTACTTC. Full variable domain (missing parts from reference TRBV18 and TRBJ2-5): NAGVMQNPRHLVRRRGQEARLRCSPMKGHSHVYWYRQLPEEGLKFMVYLQKENIIDESGMPKERFSAEFPKEGPSILRIQQVVRGDSAAYFCASSPPGLASQETQYFGPGTRLLVL.

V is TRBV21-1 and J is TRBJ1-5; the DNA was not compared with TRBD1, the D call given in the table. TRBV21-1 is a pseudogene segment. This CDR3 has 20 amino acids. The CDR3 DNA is TGTGCCAGCAGCAGGCTCCGGGACAGGGGGCGATGGGATAGCAATCAGCCCCAGCATTTT. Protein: CASSRLRDRGRWDSNQPQHF.

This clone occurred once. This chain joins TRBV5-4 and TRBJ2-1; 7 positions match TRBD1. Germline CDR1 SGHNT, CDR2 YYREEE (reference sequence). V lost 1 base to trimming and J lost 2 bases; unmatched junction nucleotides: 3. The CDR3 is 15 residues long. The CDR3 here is CASSLRQGAYNEQFF. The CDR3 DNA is TGTGCCAGCAGCTTGCGACAGGGTGCCTACAATGAGCAGTTCTTC. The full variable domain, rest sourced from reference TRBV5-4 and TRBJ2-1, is ETGVTQSPTHLIKTRGQQVTLRCSSQSGHNTVSWYQQALGQGPQFIFQYYREEENGRGNFPPRFSGLQFPNYSSELNVNALELDDSALYLCASSLRQGAYNEQFFGPGTRLTVL.

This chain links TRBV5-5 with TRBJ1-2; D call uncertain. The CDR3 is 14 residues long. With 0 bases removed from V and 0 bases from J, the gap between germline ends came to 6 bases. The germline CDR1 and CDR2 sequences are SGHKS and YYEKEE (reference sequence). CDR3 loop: CASSLDLPNYGYTF. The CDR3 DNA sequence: TGTGCCAGCAGCTTGGACCTTCCTAACTATGGCTACACCTTC. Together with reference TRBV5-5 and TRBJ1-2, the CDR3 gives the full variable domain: DAGVTQSPTHLIKTRGQQVTLRCSPISGHKSVSWYQQVLGQGPQFIFQYYEKEERGRGNFPDRFSARQFPNYSSELNVNALLLGDSALYLCASSLDLPNYGYTFGSGTRLTVV.

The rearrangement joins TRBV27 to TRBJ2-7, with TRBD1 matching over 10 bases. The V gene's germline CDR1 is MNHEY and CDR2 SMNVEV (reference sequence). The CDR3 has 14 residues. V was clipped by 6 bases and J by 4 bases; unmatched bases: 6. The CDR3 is CASRGQGVEYEQYF. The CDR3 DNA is TGTGCCAGCAGAGGACAGGGGGTAGAGTACGAGCAGTACTTC.